Listed below are T cell receptor beta chains from one sample, sequenced in a study of blood T cell repertoires in COVID-19. Clones were sequenced by immunoSEQ multiplex PCR, and TCRdb holds only the in-frame ones, with some missing. The sample lists under 200,000 clones, 80% occurring once. The sequenced sample consisted of peripheral blood. Source of these receptors: a man between 70 and 80 years old with active or convalescent COVID-19. The CDR3 runs from the conserved cysteine through the conserved F or W. Fields, in order: V gene, J gene, D gene, clone size, CDR3 DNA, CDR3 protein. D genes are given only for firm matches. Rows may omit the clone size; those that give it use once, few, many or a size class.

V gene: TRBV7-3
J gene: TRBJ2-7
D gene: .
clone size: few
CDR3 DNA: TGTGCCAGCAGCCGTCAGGGGAGAGCGTCATTGTACGAGCAGTACTTC
CDR3 protein: CASSRQGRASLYEQYF

V gene: TRBV15
J gene: TRBJ2-1
D gene: TRBD2
clone size: once
CDR3 DNA: TGTGCCACCAGCAGAGGTTTCGGGACTAGCGGGAAACAGTTCTTC
CDR3 protein: CATSRGFGTSGKQFF

V gene: TRBV30
J gene: TRBJ2-1
D gene: .
clone size: .
CDR3 DNA: TGTGCCTGGAGTTTTGAGGGAGCTCGGAATGAGCAGTTCTTC
CDR3 protein: CAWSFEGARNEQFF

V gene: TRBV6-2/TRBV6-3
J gene: TRBJ2-7
D gene: TRBD2
clone size: .
CDR3 DNA: TGTGCCAGCAGTTCTCAGTTAGCGGGGGGCTACGAGCAGTACTTC
CDR3 protein: CASSSQLAGGYEQYF

V gene: TRBV3-1/TRBV3-2
J gene: TRBJ2-7
D gene: TRBD1
clone size: .
CDR3 DNA: TGTGCCAGCAGCCAAAACAGGGGGACAGGGGGCGTATACGAGCAGTACTTC
CDR3 protein: CASSQNRGTGGVYEQYF

V gene: TRBV4-3
J gene: TRBJ2-3
D gene: TRBD1
clone size: .
CDR3 DNA: TGCGCCAAAGAGGACAGGGGAGGGACAGATACGCAGTATTTT
CDR3 protein: CAKEDRGGTDTQYF

V gene: TRBV5-6
J gene: TRBJ1-1
D gene: TRBD1
clone size: .
CDR3 DNA: TGTGCCAGCAGCTTCGGTCCCGGACAGGGTGAAGCTTTCTTT
CDR3 protein: CASSFGPGQGEAFF

V gene: TRBV25-1
J gene: TRBJ2-5
D gene: .
clone size: .
CDR3 DNA: TGTGCCAGCAGTGAGGGGAGTTCGGATGGTAGAGAGACCCAGTACTTC
CDR3 protein: CASSEGSSDGRETQYF

V gene: TRBV11-3
J gene: TRBJ2-5
D gene: .
clone size: .
CDR3 DNA: TGTGCCAGCAGCACCGGGTGGCAAGAGACCCAGTACTTC
CDR3 protein: CASSTGWQETQYF

V gene: TRBV18
J gene: TRBJ2-1
D gene: .
clone size: few
CDR3 DNA: TGTGCCAGCTCACCTCGAGAGGGAAGCGGAGGTAATGAGCAGTTCTTC
CDR3 protein: CASSPREGSGGNEQFF

V gene: TRBV7-9
J gene: TRBJ2-1
D gene: TRBD2
clone size: .
CDR3 DNA: TGTGCCAGCAGCTTAGCGCTAGCGGGTGCTAATGAGCAGTTCTTC
CDR3 protein: CASSLALAGANEQFF

V gene: TRBV4-2
J gene: TRBJ2-1
D gene: TRBD2
clone size: once
CDR3 DNA: TGTGCCAGCAGCCAGAGGCTAGCGGGCGACAATGAGCAGTTCTTC
CDR3 protein: CASSQRLAGDNEQFF

V gene: TRBV6-5
J gene: TRBJ1-2
D gene: .
clone size: few
CDR3 DNA: TGTGCCAGCAGCCTTTCGGCCGGGATGGGCGGCTACACCTTC
CDR3 protein: CASSLSAGMGGYTF

V gene: TRBV7-9
J gene: TRBJ1-1
D gene: .
clone size: .
CDR3 DNA: TGTGCCAGCAGCTTCGGGGGAATGAACACTGAAGCTTTCTTT
CDR3 protein: CASSFGGMNTEAFF

V gene: TRBV18
J gene: TRBJ2-3
D gene: TRBD2
clone size: .
CDR3 DNA: TGTGCCAGCTCACCCCTAGCGGGGGGGCCGGGAGATACGCAGTATTTT
CDR3 protein: CASSPLAGGPGDTQYF

V gene: TRBV5-1
J gene: TRBJ2-1
D gene: TRBD1
clone size: .
CDR3 DNA: TGCGCCAGCACGGGACAGCTTATTTTTGAGCAGTTCTTC
CDR3 protein: CASTGQLIFEQFF

V gene: TRBV6-2/TRBV6-3
J gene: TRBJ1-1
D gene: TRBD1
clone size: .
CDR3 DNA: TGTGCCAGCAGTCTTCAATTGGACAGGGAGGGCACTGAAGCTTTCTTT
CDR3 protein: CASSLQLDREGTEAFF

V gene: TRBV29-1
J gene: TRBJ2-1
D gene: TRBD2
clone size: .
CDR3 DNA: TGCAGCGGGCTAGCGGGAGCTTACAATGAGCAGTTCTTC
CDR3 protein: CSGLAGAYNEQFF

V gene: TRBV19
J gene: TRBJ2-2
D gene: .
clone size: few
CDR3 DNA: TGTGCCAGTAGTCGTTCAGGGGAGACCGGGGAGCTGTTTTTT
CDR3 protein: CASSRSGETGELFF

V gene: TRBV5-1
J gene: TRBJ1-2
D gene: TRBD1
clone size: few
CDR3 DNA: TGCGCCAGCAGACGGACGACAGGGGACTATGGCTACACCTTC
CDR3 protein: CASRRTTGDYGYTF

V gene: TRBV6-5
J gene: TRBJ1-1
D gene: .
clone size: once
CDR3 DNA: TGTGCCAGCAGCGCGACAGGCCTTGAAGCTTTCTTT
CDR3 protein: CASSATGLEAFF

V gene: TRBV5-1
J gene: TRBJ2-2
D gene: TRBD2
clone size: .
CDR3 DNA: TGCGCCAGCAGCTCGGGGGGGCCCGGGGAGCTGTTTTTT
CDR3 protein: CASSSGGPGELFF

V gene: TRBV11-2
J gene: TRBJ2-2
D gene: TRBD2
clone size: .
CDR3 DNA: TGTGCCAGCAGATTAATAGGCGGGAGGAAAACCGGGGAGCTGTTTTTT
CDR3 protein: CASRLIGGRKTGELFF